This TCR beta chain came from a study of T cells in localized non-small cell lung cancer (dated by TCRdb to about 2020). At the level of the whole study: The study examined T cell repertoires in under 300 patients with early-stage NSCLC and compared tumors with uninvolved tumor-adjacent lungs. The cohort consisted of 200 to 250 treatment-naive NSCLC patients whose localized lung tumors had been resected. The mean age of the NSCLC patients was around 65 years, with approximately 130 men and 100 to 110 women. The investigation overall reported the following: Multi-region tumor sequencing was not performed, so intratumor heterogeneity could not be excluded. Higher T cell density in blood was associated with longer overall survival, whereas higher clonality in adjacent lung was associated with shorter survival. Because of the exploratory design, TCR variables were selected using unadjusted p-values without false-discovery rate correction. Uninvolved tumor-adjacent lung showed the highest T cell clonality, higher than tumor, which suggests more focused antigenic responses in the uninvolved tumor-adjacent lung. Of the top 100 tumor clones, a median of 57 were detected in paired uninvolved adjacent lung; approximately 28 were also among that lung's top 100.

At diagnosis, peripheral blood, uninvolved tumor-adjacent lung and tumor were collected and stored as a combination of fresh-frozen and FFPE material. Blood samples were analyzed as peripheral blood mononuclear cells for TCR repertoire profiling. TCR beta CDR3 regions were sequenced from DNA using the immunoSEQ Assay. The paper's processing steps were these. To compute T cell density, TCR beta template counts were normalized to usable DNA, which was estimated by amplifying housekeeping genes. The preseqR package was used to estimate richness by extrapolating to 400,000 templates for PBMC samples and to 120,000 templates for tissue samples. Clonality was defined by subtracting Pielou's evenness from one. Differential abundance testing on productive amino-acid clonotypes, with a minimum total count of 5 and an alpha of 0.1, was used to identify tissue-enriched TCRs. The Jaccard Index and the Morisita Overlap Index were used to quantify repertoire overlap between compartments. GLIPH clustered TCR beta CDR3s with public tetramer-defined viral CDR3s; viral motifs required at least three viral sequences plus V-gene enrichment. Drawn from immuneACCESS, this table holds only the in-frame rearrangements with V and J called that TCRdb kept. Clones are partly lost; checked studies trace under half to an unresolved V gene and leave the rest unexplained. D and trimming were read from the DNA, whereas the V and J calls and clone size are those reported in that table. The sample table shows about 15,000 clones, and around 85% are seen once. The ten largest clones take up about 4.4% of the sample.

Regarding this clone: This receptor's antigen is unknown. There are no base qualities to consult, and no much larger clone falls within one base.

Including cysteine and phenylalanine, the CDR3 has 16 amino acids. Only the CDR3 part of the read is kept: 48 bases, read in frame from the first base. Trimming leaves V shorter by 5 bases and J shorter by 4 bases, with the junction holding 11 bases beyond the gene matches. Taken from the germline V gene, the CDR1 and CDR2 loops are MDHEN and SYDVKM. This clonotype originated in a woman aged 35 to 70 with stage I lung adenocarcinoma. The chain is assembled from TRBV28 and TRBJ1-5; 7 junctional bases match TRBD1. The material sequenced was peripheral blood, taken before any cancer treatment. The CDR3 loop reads CASSPSTGVRNQPQHF. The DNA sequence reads TGTGCCAGCAGTCCATCAACAGGGGTGCGAAATCAGCCCCAGCATTTT. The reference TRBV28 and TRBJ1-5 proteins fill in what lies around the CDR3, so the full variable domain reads DVKVTQSSRYLVKRTGEKVFLECVQDMDHENMFWYRQDPGLGLRLIYFSYDVKMKEKGDIPEGYSVSREKKERFSLILESASTNQTSMYLCASSPSTGVRNQPQHFGDGTRLSIL.